Described below is a single T cell receptor (beta chain) sequence and its context. All patients were untreated before thyroid surgery. From germline, CDR1 is MDHEN and CDR2 SYDVKM. The CDR3 runs 15 residues. V dropped 8 bases and J dropped 5 bases, with 19 bases sitting between them. Original processing notes: Built for papillary thyroid cancer, a distant-metastasis classifier drew on CDR3 differences across clinicopathological groups. TCRdb recomputed clones from the PCR reads via MiXCR. For this entry, the V and J calls and clone size follow TCRdb and not the study's own pipeline. The table has more than 70,000 clones, roughly 8.6% seen once. This specimen comes from a study of metastatic and nonmetastatic thyroid tumors. As for the study in general: Samples came from malignant and benign thyroid patients, and repertoires were compared across blood and tumor or nodule tissue.

V gene TRBV28 combines with J gene TRBJ1-5; the D gene is possibly TRBD1 (5 bases). Sequences were obtained from blood. The clonotype originates from a female donor with papillary thyroid cancer or a benign thyroid nodule (not recorded which). Some clones in this sample may be carry-over from other donors' samples. The CDR3 bases are TGTGCCAGCGGGACCAGGACCCTCACAGATCAGCCCCAGCATTTT. Amino acids: CASGTRTLTDQPQHF.